The 7 T cell receptor beta chains below all came from one sample that was sequenced in a study of blood T cell repertoires in COVID-19. Clones were read by immunoSEQ multiplex PCR, and TCRdb kept only the in-frame ones, dropping some. The data show more than 90,000 clones, 85% seen once. Sequenced: peripheral blood. The receptors here all came from a man older than 75 with acute or convalescent COVID-19.

The chain uses TRBV28 and TRBJ2-5; TRBD1 matches at 10 bases. Germline trimming cut 0 bases from V and 2 bases from J; bases unmatched to any gene: 0. Germline CDR1 and CDR2: MDHEN and SYDVKM. CDR3 length: 15 residues. Written as DNA, the CDR3 is TGTGCCAGCAGTTTATGGGGACAGGGGCAAGAGACCCAGTACTTC. Protein sequence: CASSLWGQGQETQYF.

The genes are TRBV11-2 and TRBJ1-4; a weak D match, TRBD1 (5 bases). The germline V and J ends were trimmed by 5 bases and 14 bases, with 18 bases remaining between them. In germline, CDR1 is SGHAT, CDR2 FQNNGV. This CDR3 has 13 amino acids. The CDR3 protein is CASSLDTLSPLFF. CDR3 coding DNA: TGTGCCAGCAGCCTGGACACTCTCAGTCCTCTGTTTTTT.

This chain connects TRBV27 to TRBJ1-5; 7 nucleotides line up with TRBD1. V gave up 4 bases and J gave up 3 bases; unmatched junction bases: 9. Germline lookup yields CDR1 MNHEY and CDR2 SMNVEV (reference sequence). CDR3 length: 16 amino acids. In DNA form, the CDR3 reads TGTGCCAGCAGTTCAGGGGCAGGGGGAGACAATCAGCCCCAGCATTTT. This sequence encodes CASSSGAGGDNQPQHF.

The chain carries TRBV27 and TRBJ1-5; D ambiguous. This CDR3 has 13 amino acids. Between the trimmed V and J ends, which lost 6 bases and 4 bases, there was a span of 10 bases. Germline V gene lookup returns CDR1 MNHEY and CDR2 SMNVEV (reference sequence). This chain's CDR3 is CASSPGGNQPQHF. CDR3 bases: TGTGCCAGCAGCCCTGGCGGAAATCAGCCCCAGCATTTT.

The chain couples TRBV14 to TRBJ2-7; TRBD2 matches at 7 bases. Germline V gene lookup returns CDR1 SGHDN and CDR2 FVKESK. After removal of 1 base from V and 2 bases from J, the junction contained 5 bases not matched to a gene. CDR3 length: 15 amino acids. The CDR3 region is CASSQVLAGPYEQYF. In nucleotides, the CDR3 is TGTGCCAGCAGCCAAGTATTAGCGGGCCCCTACGAGCAGTACTTC.

This clone was detected once. This chain uses TRBV2 with TRBJ2-2, with TRBD1 as a possible D gene (6 bases). The germline CDR1 and CDR2 sequences are SNHLY and FYNNEI. The CDR3 extends over 15 amino acids. Trimming cost V 2 bases and J 4 bases, with 11 bases left between them. The CDR3 DNA sequence: TGTGCCAGCAGTGAAACAGGGCTGGGCACCGGGGAGCTGTTTTTT. Encoded protein: CASSETGLGTGELFF.

The CDR3: CASSQGYEQYF. CDR3 nucleotides: TGTGCCAGCAGCCAGGGTTACGAGCAGTACTTC. The chain has TRBV25-1 and TRBJ2-7; a weak D match, TRBD1 (5 bases). The ends were cut back, 6 bases at V and 4 bases at J, with 7 bases in the middle. CDR3 length equals 11 residues. Germline lookup yields CDR1 MGHDK and CDR2 SYGVNS.